Below are 15 T cell receptor beta chains sequenced from a single sample in a study of tumor and adjacent non-tumor tissue in lung cancer. RNA was extracted from bulk tissue without any cell sorting. A modified ARM-PCR protocol with three rounds of nested PCR amplified TCRbeta. TCRdb reanalysed the multiplex PCR reads using MiXCR and keeps one entry per CDR3 protein. The top ten clones hold around 10% of a sample with around 79,000 distinct CDR3 sequences, about two thirds of them seen once. Sequencing input: lung tumor tissue. The source is a woman in her forties with non-small cell lung cancer.

A note on this clonotype: Given a much more abundant clone one base away, this may be a read error. As DNA, the CDR3 is TGCGCCAGCAGCCTGGGAATACGGGGGACTGAAGCTCTCTTT. This codes for CASSLGIRGTEALF. The V and J genes are TRBV4-1 and TRBJ1-1, with a tentative D call TRBD1 (5 bases). Germline V gene data show CDR1 as MGHRA and CDR2 as YSYEKL. The CDR3 runs 14 residues.

About this clonotype itself: One end of the junction does not line up with germline, which may come from a read error. V usage is TRBV6-6 and J usage is TRBJ2-6; perhaps TRBD2 as D (5 bases). The CDR3 totals 18 residues. Per germline, CDR1 MNHNY and CDR2 SVGAGI (reference sequence). CDR3 amino acids: CVSKEWESLSSGANVLTF. As DNA, the CDR3 is TGTGTCAGCAAGGAGTGGGAGTCACTAAGCTCTGGGGCCAACGTCCTGACTTTC.

A few counts support this clonotype. The chain recombines TRBV11-3 with TRBJ2-6; D not resolved. The CDR3 has 16 amino acids. Germline V lookup: CDR1 SGHNT, CDR2 YENEEA. V gave up 6 bases and J gave up 8 bases, with 20 bases separating them. Here the CDR3 DNA reads TGTGCCAGCAGTACGGCCCGCACCTTGTGGACCAACGTCCTGACTTTC. This encodes CASSTARTLWTNVLTF.

This clonotype was counted a single time. In this CDR3 the conserved last residue, phenylalanine or tryptophan, is missing, so a read error is likely. The limits of the CDR3 on the DNA are not certain, so only TCRdb's listed CDR3 is given. This rearrangement joins TRBV28 to TRBJ1-2. Germline values: CDR1 MDHEN, CDR2 SYDVKM. The CDR3 adds up to 16 amino acids, both ends counted. This CDR3 reads CASSLDWEGRDYGYSI.

This chain's CDR3 is CASSFTTGVVETQYF. The CDR3 bases are TGTGCCAGCAGCTTCACAACAGGGGTCGTGGAGACCCAGTACTTC. The V and J genes are TRBV11-2 and TRBJ2-5; 7 bases fit TRBD1. The CDR3 is 15 residues long. In germline, CDR1 is SGHAT, CDR2 FQNNGV. J was trimmed by 5 bases and V by 3 bases; bases with no gene match: 9.

This chain joins TRBV7-2 and TRBJ2-7, with D perhaps TRBD2 (6 bases). V gave up 1 base and J gave up 2 bases, with 12 bases separating them. Looked up from germline, CDR1 is SGHTA and CDR2 is FQGNSA. The CDR3 spans 15 residues. The chain's CDR3 is CASSLGGGVAYEQYF. The DNA of the CDR3 is TGTGCCAGCAGCTTAGGAGGCGGGGTGGCCTACGAGCAGTACTTC.

This chain uses TRBV20-1 with TRBJ1-2, with 7 bases identical to TRBD1. With V trimmed by 5 bases and J by 4 bases, 7 bases remained unmatched. In germline, CDR1 is DFQATT, CDR2 SNEGSKA (reference sequence). There are 13 residues in the CDR3. In DNA, the CDR3 is TGCAGTGCTGAGGCAGGGGGGATCTATGGCTACACCTTC. Protein: CSAEAGGIYGYTF.

About this clonotype itself: No conserved phenylalanine or tryptophan ends this CDR3, so it is likely a read error. Because the CDR3's place on the DNA is in doubt, the DNA is left out and the CDR3 is given as listed by TCRdb. The J gene is TRBJ2-1, the V gene TRBV11-2. The CDR3 length equals 15 residues, ends included. In germline, CDR1 is SGHAT, CDR2 FQNNGV. The CDR3 sequence: CASSSQRGSYNEKFL.

As concerns this clonotype: Compared with germline, one end of the junction differs, possibly owing to a read error. V is TRBV11-2 and J is TRBJ1-2, with 8 bases fitting TRBD1. CDR1 and CDR2 (germline): SGHAT, FQNNGV. CDR3 length: 14 residues. CDR3 DNA sequence: TGTGCCAGCAGCTTGCCACAGGGGGTCTATGACTACACCTTC. It translates to CASSLPQGVYDYTF. Full variable domain (outside the CDR3, taken from reference TRBV11-2 and TRBJ1-2): EAGVAQSPRYKIIEKRQSVAFWCNPISGHATLYWYQQILGQGPKLLIQFQNNGVVDDSQLPKDRFSAERLKGVDSTLKIQPAKLEDSAVYLCASSLPQGVYDYTFGSGTRLTVV.

As for this clonotype: Being one base from a much bigger clone, this may be a read error. The V gene is TRBV2, the J gene TRBJ2-1; 8 bases align to TRBD2. After removal of 10 bases from V and 10 bases from J, the junction contained 9 bases not matched to a gene. CDR1 and CDR2 from the germline V gene are SNHLY and FYNNEI. The CDR3 has 12 residues. CDR3: CANRLARAEQFF. For the CDR3, the DNA is TGTGCCAACAGACTAGCGAGGGCGGAGCAGTTCTTC.

The chain uses TRBV5-1 and TRBJ2-3, with D perhaps matching TRBD2 (5 bases). The germline V and J ends were trimmed by 0 bases and 12 bases, with 11 bases remaining between them. Germline V gene lookup returns CDR1 SGHRS and CDR2 YFSETQ. This CDR3 is 12 amino acids long. CDR3 bases: TGCGCCAGCAGCTTGGAAGGAGGTACACAGTATTTT. Its protein is CASSLEGGTQYF.

This clonotype was recorded once. The junction departs from germline at one end; a sequencing error may be responsible. In nucleotides, the CDR3 is TGTGCTACAGGACTACAAAAAGAGGCCCAGTACTTC. It specifies CATGLQKEAQYF. V usage is TRBV6-5 and J usage is TRBJ2-5, with D tentatively TRBD2 (6 bases). The CDR3 spans 12 residues. In germline, CDR1 is MNHEY, CDR2 SVGAGI.

This clonotype was seen at least ten times. This chain connects TRBV29-1 to TRBJ2-7; D gene ambiguous. Trimming removed 7 bases from V and 0 bases from J, with 10 bases in between. The CDR3 covers 12 residues. Germline lookup yields CDR1 SQVTM and CDR2 ANQGSEA. The DNA of the CDR3 is TGCAGCGCGAAAGGGAACTCCTACGAGCAGTACTTC. Its protein is CSAKGNSYEQYF.

About this clonotype: A read error may account for a junction end that differs from germline. The CDR3 loop reads CASSRRESRVPGNTIYF. For the CDR3, the DNA is TGTGCCAGTAGCCGCCGTGAGTCGAGGGTGCCTGGAAACACCATATATTTT. This rearrangement joins TRBV14 to TRBJ1-3; no definite D call. This CDR3 is 17 amino acids long. Germline lookup yields CDR1 SGHDN and CDR2 FVKESK.

Concerning this clonotype: A much larger clone differs by one base, so this may be a read error. V is TRBV5-6 and J is TRBJ2-5; the D gene is possibly TRBD2 (6 bases). V lost 6 bases and J lost 4, with 13 bases in between. There are 13 residues in the CDR3. The germline V gene has CDR1 SGHDT and CDR2 YYEEEE. This chain's CDR3 is CASTGGLIETQYF. The DNA of the CDR3 is TGTGCCAGCACCGGGGGACTTATAGAGACCCAGTACTTC.